The 21 T cell receptor beta chains below come from one sample, sequenced in a study of early T cells in non-severe SARS-CoV-2 infection. TCRdb independently ran MiXCR on the 5' RACE reads; one entry per CDR3 protein. The data show about 42,000 distinct CDR3 sequences, approximately 7.1% seen once. Sequenced input: whole blood. These receptor sequences come from an adult who was a healthcare worker with PCR-confirmed SARS-CoV-2 infection or an uninfected control (not recorded which).

In this sample, this clonotype turned up a few times. The chain joins TRBV19 to TRBJ1-4; 7 bases align to TRBD1. The CDR3 has 14 residues. Germline loops: CDR1 LNHDA, CDR2 SQIVND (reference sequence). The ends lost 4 bases at V and 5 bases at J; junction bases unmatched: 4. The CDR3 bases are TGTGCCAGTAGTACCGGGACAGTGAATGAAAAACTGTTTTTT. Amino acid sequence: CASSTGTVNEKLFF.

The sample holds many counts of this clonotype. This sequence joins TRBV7-6 and TRBJ2-7; D might be TRBD1 or TRBD2, each matching 5 bases. Germline V gene lookup returns CDR1 SGHVS and CDR2 FNYEAQ. Between the trimmed V and J ends, which lost 1 base and 2 bases, there was a span of 12 bases. CDR3 length equals 15 residues. The CDR3 here is CASSLVSGTTYEQYF. The CDR3, as DNA: TGTGCCAGCAGCTTAGTCTCAGGGACCACCTACGAGCAGTACTTC.

The chain combines TRBV2 with TRBJ1-6, with 7 bases matching TRBD1. Germline lookup yields CDR1 SNHLY and CDR2 FYNNEI. V gave up 6 bases and J gave up 7 bases; unmatched junction bases: 6. The CDR3 is made up of 14 amino acids. CDR3 nucleotide sequence: TGTGCCAGCAGATCCGACAGGGTCAATTCACCCCTCCACTTT. Translated: CASRSDRVNSPLHF.

CDR3 loop: CASSVAAGGPETQYF. The CDR3 DNA sequence: TGTGCCAGCAGCGTAGCCGCGGGGGGGCCCGAGACCCAGTACTTC. This chain connects TRBV9 to TRBJ2-5, with 9 bases that match TRBD2. Germline-derived CDR1 and CDR2 are SGDLS and YYNGEE. The CDR3 totals 15 residues. V shed 0 bases and J 5 bases; nucleotides not matched to a gene: 5.

This clonotype was observed a few times. V and J are TRBV29-1 and TRBJ2-4, with D perhaps being TRBD1 or TRBD2 (5 bases each). CDR1 SQVTM and CDR2 ANQGSEA come from the germline V gene. CDR3 size: 15 residues. V lost 6 bases and J 1 base, leaving 16 bases between the germline ends. CDR3 sequence: CSVGRLDMAKNIQYF. DNA for the CDR3: TGCAGCGTGGGACGATTGGATATGGCCAAAAACATTCAGTACTTC.

This clonotype showed up just a few times. The rearrangement links TRBV6-2 or TRBV6-3 to TRBJ2-2; no clear D. Germline V gene sequence: CDR1 MNHEY, CDR2 SVGEGT. The V and J ends lost 5 bases and 1 base respectively, with 8 bases between them. CDR3 length equals 14 residues. CDR3 amino acids: CASSIQVNTGELFF. The CDR3 DNA follows: TGTGCCAGCAGTATTCAGGTGAACACCGGGGAGCTGTTTTTT.

The sample holds many counts of this clonotype. The chain joins TRBV6-6 to TRBJ1-4; D not resolved. The CDR3 runs to 13 residues. V lost 4 bases and J lost 4, with 7 bases in between. CDR1 MNHNY and CDR2 SVGAGI come from the germline V gene (reference sequence). The CDR3 nucleotides are TGTGCCAGCAGTTTAGAAAATAATGAAAAACTGTTTTTT. This encodes CASSLENNEKLFF.

The chain joins TRBV21-1 to TRBJ1-2; TRBD1 is the table's D call, not checked against the DNA. TRBV21-1 is a known pseudogene. This CDR3 has 15 residues. The chain's CDR3 is CASSRQTGANYGYTF. For the CDR3, the DNA is TGTGCCAGCAGCCGACAGACAGGAGCTAACTATGGCTACACCTTC.

The sample holds many counts of this clonotype. This sequence joins TRBV30 and TRBJ2-1; D is unresolved. The germline CDR1 and CDR2 sequences are GTSNPN and SVGIG (reference sequence). This CDR3 has 14 amino acids. Trimming took off 3 bases at V and 6 bases at J, with 15 bases between the two ends. The CDR3 nucleotides are TGTGCCTGGAGCGCCTTTGGACGCCTCAATGAGCAGTTCTTC. Its protein product is CAWSAFGRLNEQFF.

This clonotype was counted only a few times. The chain carries TRBV27 and TRBJ2-7, with 7 bases matching TRBD2. J was trimmed by 6 bases and V by 3 bases; bases with no gene match: 5. Germline CDR1 is MNHEY and CDR2 is SMNVEV (reference sequence). The CDR3 loop spans 13 amino acids. CDR3 residues: CASSLSAGVEQYF. For the CDR3, the DNA is TGTGCCAGCAGTTTGTCCGCGGGGGTCGAGCAGTACTTC.

The chain combines TRBV18 with TRBJ1-6; possible D gene TRBD1, 5 bases. Per the germline V gene, CDR1 is KGHSH and CDR2 is LQKENI. Trimming shortened V by 5 bases and J by 9 bases, and 20 bases separated the two germline ends. The CDR3 loop spans 16 amino acids. The CDR3: CASSTRGLRLGSPLHF. The CDR3 nucleotides are TGTGCCAGCTCAACTCGGGGCCTGCGCCTAGGTTCACCCCTCCACTTT.

A few counts support this clonotype. The J gene is TRBJ2-1, the V gene TRBV11-2; no clear D. This CDR3 is built from 14 residues. The V end was cut by 0 bases, the J end by 6 bases, with 9 bases between. The germline V gene has CDR1 SGHAT and CDR2 FQNNGV. The CDR3 sequence is CASSLDPGSNEQFF. CDR3 bases: TGTGCCAGCAGCTTAGATCCAGGAAGCAATGAGCAGTTCTTC.

This chain uses TRBV4-1 with TRBJ2-3, with 7 bases identical to TRBD2. V lost 0 bases and J lost 8; bases outside the gene matches: 5. The CDR3 is 14 residues long. Germline V CDR1 and CDR2: MGHRA, YSYEKL. CDR3 region: CASSQDPGGGTQYF. The CDR3 bases are TGCGCCAGCAGCCAAGACCCGGGGGGTGGTACGCAGTATTTT.

A note on this clonotype: One end of the junction does not line up with germline, which may come from a read error. The chain joins TRBV5-1 to TRBJ2-4; unclear D gene. CDR3 size: 13 residues. The germline gives CDR1 SGHRS, CDR2 YFSETQ. The CDR3 here is CASSLGGFGEGHF. The CDR3 DNA sequence: TGCGCCAGCAGCTTGGGAGGTTTTGGGGAAGGGCACTTC. The full variable domain, its missing parts supplied by reference TRBV5-1 and TRBJ2-4, is KAGVTQTPRYLIKTRGQQVTLSCSPISGHRSVSWYQQTPGQGLQFLFEYFSETQRNKGNFPGRFSGRQFSNSRSEMNVSTLELGDSALYLCASSLGGFGEGHFGAGTRLSVL.

This clonotype has a count of ten or more. This chain uses TRBV5-4 with TRBJ2-2, with D uncertain. Germline-derived CDR1 and CDR2 are SGHNT and YYREEE (reference sequence). V lost 2 bases, J lost 7 bases, and 3 bases lay in between. This CDR3 has 11 residues. The CDR3 here is CASSFNGELFF. The CDR3 DNA follows: TGTGCCAGCAGCTTCAACGGGGAGCTGTTTTTT.

This clonotype was observed a few times. The chain combines TRBV6-2 or TRBV6-3 with TRBJ1-2, with D hard to call. This CDR3 has 16 residues. Germline CDR1 MNHEY, CDR2 SVGEGT. The V end was cut by 2 bases, the J end by 1 base, with 14 bases between. CDR3 DNA sequence: TGTGCCAGCAGTTACCCACCCAGACTGAGTAACTATGGCTACACCTTC. It translates to CASSYPPRLSNYGYTF.

There are many counts of this clonotype. The chain joins TRBV28 to TRBJ1-3; D may be TRBD1 (6 bases). The CDR3 is 15 amino acids. The V gene lost 3 bases and the J gene lost 0 bases, with 9 bases spanning the gap. CDR1 is MDHEN and CDR2 is SYDVKM in the germline V gene. CDR3 region: CASSFQGTSGNTIYF. In DNA, the CDR3 is TGTGCCAGCAGTTTTCAGGGGACCTCTGGAAACACCATATATTTT.

This clonotype was counted only a few times. The rearrangement joins TRBV18 to TRBJ2-1; no definite D call. Germline assignment: CDR1 KGHSH and CDR2 LQKENI. Trimming shortened V by 6 bases and J by 2 bases, and 14 bases separated the two germline ends. The CDR3 has 15 residues. The DNA for the CDR3 is TGTGCCAGCTCCCAAACTCCCTCTGCCTACAATGAGCAGTTCTTC. Protein product: CASSQTPSAYNEQFF.

This clonotype was seen a handful of times. The chain uses TRBV20-1 and TRBJ1-5; a weak D match, TRBD1 (6 bases). The CDR3 is made up of 12 amino acids. From germline, CDR1 is DFQATT and CDR2 SNEGSKA (reference sequence). V lost 7 bases, J lost 1 base, and 8 bases lay in between. The CDR3 DNA sequence: TGCAGTGGCCAGGGGAGCAATCAGCCCCAGCATTTT. Its translation: CSGQGSNQPQHF.

This clonotype was detected only a few times. The chain couples TRBV7-8 to TRBJ1-2; D is ambiguous. The germline V and J ends were trimmed by 3 bases and 3 bases, with 8 bases remaining between them. Germline loops: CDR1 SGHVS, CDR2 FQNEAQ. The length of the CDR3 is 13 residues. DNA for the CDR3: TGTGCCAGCAGCTTTAGGGAGGACTATGGCTACACCTTC. It encodes CASSFREDYGYTF. The complete variable domain, with remaining parts taken from reference TRBV7-8 and TRBJ1-2, reads GAGVSQSPRYKVAKRGQDVALRCDPISGHVSLFWYQQALGQGPEFLTYFQNEAQLDKSGLPSDRFFAERPEGSVSTLKIQRTQQEDSAVYLCASSFREDYGYTFGSGTRLTVV.

This clonotype was counted many times. The chain combines TRBV3-1 with TRBJ1-1; 7 nucleotides match TRBD1. Germline V CDR1 and CDR2: LGHDT, YNNKEL (reference sequence). V shed 3 bases and J 7 bases; nucleotides not matched to a gene: 8. This CDR3 comprises 14 residues. This CDR3 is CASSQSQGDSEAFF. The CDR3 DNA reads TGTGCCAGCAGCCAGTCCCAAGGGGACAGTGAAGCTTTCTTT.